The source of this T cell receptor (beta chain) is a study of blood T cell repertoires in COVID-19. This CDR3 has 13 amino acids. Trimming removed 1 base from V and 2 bases from J, with 6 bases in between. Germline values: CDR1 SGHNT, CDR2 YYREEE (reference sequence). In the original workflow: Using reference gene primer amplification, nucleated cell counts were estimated. The table came from immunoSEQ multiplex PCR; TCRdb's copy has only in-frame clones and leaves some out. V and J calls and clone size are given by that table; D and trimming were obtained from the DNA. The table has approximately 54,000 clones, 85% to 95% seen once.

This sequence joins TRBV5-4 and TRBJ1-2; D gene uncertain. The material sequenced was peripheral blood. This sequence was found in a man aged 50 or older with acute or convalescent COVID-19. For the CDR3, the DNA is TGTGCCAGCAGCTTGAACAGAAACTATGGCTACACCTTC. Translating it yields CASSLNRNYGYTF.